A single sample gave rise to the 8 T cell receptor beta chains below, sequenced in a study of T cells after yellow fever vaccination. TCRdb reprocessed the 5' RACE reads via MiXCR and lists one record per CDR3 protein. The table has about 320,000 distinct CDR3 sequences, around 4.3% seen once; the top ten hold just under 20%. The input for sequencing was PBMCs, taken 15 days after the yellow fever booster vaccination. All receptors derive from a man aged 18 to 29 who received the YFV17D yellow fever vaccine.

Many counts were recorded for this clonotype. This chain uses TRBV4-3 with TRBJ2-7; 8 bases line up with TRBD1. The trim removed 2 bases at V and 2 bases at J, leaving 5 bases unmatched. CDR1 and CDR2 (germline): LGHNA, YSLEER. The length of the CDR3 is 15 residues. CDR3 bases: TGCGCCAGCAGCCAATCGTCACAGGGGGCCTACGAGCAGTACTTC. Its protein product is CASSQSSQGAYEQYF.

The chain joins TRBV7-3 to TRBJ2-3, with TRBD1 matching 8 bases. The CDR3 runs 15 residues. The J segment lost 2 bases and the V segment lost 5 bases, leaving 6 bases of the junction unmatched. Germline CDR1 reads SGHTA; CDR2 reads FQGTGA. The CDR3 DNA sequence: TGTGCCAGCAGCCTCCTGCAGGGGGCCACAGATACGCAGTATTTT. Protein: CASSLLQGATDTQYF. Based on the CDR3 plus reference TRBV7-3 and TRBJ2-3, the full variable domain is GAGVSQTPSNKVTEKGKYVELRCDPISGHTALYWYRQSLGQGPEFLIYFQGTGAADDSGLPNDRFFAVRPEGSVSTLKIQRTERGDSAVYLCASSLLQGATDTQYFGPGTRLTVL.

This clonotype was counted only a few times. The chain is built from TRBV10-3 and TRBJ1-1; D may be TRBD1 (5 bases). CDR3 length: 14 amino acids. Per germline, CDR1 ENHRY and CDR2 SYGVKD. Trimming took off 10 bases at V and 3 bases at J, with 18 bases between the two ends. CDR3 in amino acids: CATVGLQADTEAFF. CDR3 sequence (DNA): TGTGCCACGGTCGGCTTACAGGCCGACACTGAAGCTTTCTTT.

V usage is TRBV11-2 and J usage is TRBJ2-1; D gene ambiguous. The CDR3 has 13 amino acids. Trimming shortened V by 3 bases and J by 9 bases, and 12 bases separated the two germline ends. CDR1 is SGHAT and CDR2 is FQNNGV in the germline V gene. CDR3 sequence reads: CASSFSDWGEQFF. DNA of the CDR3: TGTGCCAGCAGCTTCAGCGATTGGGGTGAGCAGTTCTTC.

This clonotype was seen ten or more times. The rearrangement links TRBV12-3 or TRBV12-4 to TRBJ1-4, with D perhaps TRBD1 (5 bases). The CDR3 extends over 14 amino acids. Trimming pared 4 bases from V and 5 bases from J, leaving 11 bases between. CDR3 nucleotide sequence: TGTGCCAGCAGTTCGGGACTGTCAAATGAAAAACTGTTTTTT. This sequence encodes CASSSGLSNEKLFF.

The chain employs TRBV20-1 and TRBJ1-3; D is undetermined. Germline loops: CDR1 DFQATT, CDR2 SNEGSKA (reference sequence). The ends were cut back, 5 bases at V and 0 bases at J, with 8 bases in the middle. The length of the CDR3 is 13 residues. CDR3 residues: CSAPGYSGNTIYF. The CDR3, as DNA: TGCAGTGCTCCAGGTTACTCTGGAAACACCATATATTTT.

This clonotype was observed a few times. The chain couples TRBV24-1 to TRBJ2-1; 7 bases map to TRBD2. CDR1 is KGHDR and CDR2 is SFDVKD in the germline V gene. The CDR3 spans 14 residues. V lost 9 bases and J lost 0; bases outside the gene matches: 4. CDR3 amino acids: CATRGVNSYNEQFF. The CDR3 nucleotides are TGTGCCACCCGGGGGGTTAACTCCTACAATGAGCAGTTCTTC.

In this sample, this clonotype turned up many times. This rearrangement joins TRBV5-6 to TRBJ2-7, with TRBD1 matching 7 bases. The CDR3 totals 14 residues. J lost 7 bases, V lost 0 bases, and 7 bases had no gene match. Germline loops: CDR1 SGHDT, CDR2 YYEEEE. CDR3 sequence reads: CASSLEGTTGEQYF. In nucleotides, the CDR3 is TGTGCCAGCAGCTTGGAGGGGACGACAGGGGAGCAGTACTTC.